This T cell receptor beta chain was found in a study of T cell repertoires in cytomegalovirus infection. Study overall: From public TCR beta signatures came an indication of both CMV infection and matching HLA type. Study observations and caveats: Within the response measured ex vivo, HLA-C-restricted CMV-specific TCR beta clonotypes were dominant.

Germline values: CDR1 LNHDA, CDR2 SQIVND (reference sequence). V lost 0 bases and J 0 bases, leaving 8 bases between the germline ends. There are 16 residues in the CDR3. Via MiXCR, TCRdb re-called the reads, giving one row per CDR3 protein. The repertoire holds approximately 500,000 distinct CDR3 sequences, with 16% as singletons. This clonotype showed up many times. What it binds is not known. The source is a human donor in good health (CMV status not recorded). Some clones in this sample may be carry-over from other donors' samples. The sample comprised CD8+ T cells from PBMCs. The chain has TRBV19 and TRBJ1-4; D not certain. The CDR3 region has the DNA TGTGCCAGTAGTATAGATTCTTGGGCAACTAATGAAAAACTGTTTTTT. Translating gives CASSIDSWATNEKLFF.